This T cell receptor beta chain is drawn from a study of T-cell memory formation after mild COVID-19. Study at large: Largely donor-specific sequence clusters came from two donors. Study results and limitations: The pre-infection memory compartment contained some responding clones, suggesting cross-reactive memory joined.

V was pared by 0 bases and J by 5 bases, with 10 bases between. The CDR3 runs 14 residues. Looked up from germline, CDR1 is MGHRA and CDR2 is YSYEKL. TCR alpha and TCR beta cDNA libraries carrying sample barcodes and UMIs came from 5'RACE with constant-segment primers. TCRdb reprocessed the 5' RACE reads via MiXCR and lists one record per CDR3 protein. The sample has roughly 130,000 distinct CDR3 sequences, about 17% seen once. This clonotype has more than one count but fewer than ten. Its antigen is as yet unknown. This TCR was sampled from a man aged 18 to 29 who had mild COVID-19 (a few samples of this study predate the infection). Cell type and time point are not known. The specimen was PBMCs or a T cell subset sorted from them (not recorded which). The chain uses TRBV4-1 and TRBJ2-5; either TRBD1 or TRBD2 may fit D (6 bases each). The CDR3 loop is CASSQDRGRETQYF. The CDR3 DNA sequence: TGCGCCAGCAGCCAAGATCGGGGGCGGGAGACCCAGTACTTC.